These 5 T cell receptor beta chains share one sample of origin, sequenced in a study of blood T cell repertoires in COVID-19. Assay: immunoSEQ multiplex PCR; the TCRdb copy retains only in-frame clones and omits some. The sample records over 100,000 clones, about 89% being singletons. Sequencing input: peripheral blood. The receptors derive from a human donor in a cohort sampled during active COVID-19.

In nucleotides, the CDR3 is TGTGCCAGCAGCTTGGTTCAGGGGCTAGCCAAAAACATTCAGTACTTC. This translates into CASSLVQGLAKNIQYF. The genes are TRBV5-5 and TRBJ2-4, with D possibly matching TRBD1 (6 bases). Germline values: CDR1 SGHKS, CDR2 YYEKEE (reference sequence). With 0 bases removed from V and 0 bases from J, the gap between germline ends came to 10 bases. The CDR3 sequence is 16 residues long. Filled out from reference TRBV5-5 and TRBJ2-4, the complete variable domain reads DAGVTQSPTHLIKTRGQQVTLRCSPISGHKSVSWYQQVLGQGPQFIFQYYEKEERGRGNFPDRFSARQFPNYSSELNVNALLLGDSALYLCASSLVQGLAKNIQYFGAGTRLSVL.

V is TRBV5-8 and J is TRBJ2-2, with D unresolved. Germline assignment: CDR1 SGHTS and CDR2 YDEGEE. The CDR3 runs to 18 residues. The V end lost 4 bases, the J end lost 4 bases, and 23 bases lay between the germline ends. As DNA, the CDR3 is TGTGCCAGCAGCCTCTCATCGCTGGGCAGGCCGTCCACCGGGGAGCTGTTTTTT. It specifies CASSLSSLGRPSTGELFF.

V and J are TRBV7-9 and TRBJ2-1, with 9 bases identical to TRBD2. Germline V gene lookup returns CDR1 SEHNR and CDR2 FQNEAQ (reference sequence). V lost 3 bases, J lost 8 bases, and 11 bases stayed unmatched. The CDR3 is made up of 16 amino acids. For the CDR3, the DNA is TGTGCCAGCAGCTTTTTTAGCGGGGGTAGGGTCGATGAGCAGTTCTTC. Translating gives CASSFFSGGRVDEQFF.

The chain employs TRBV6-5 and TRBJ1-2, with D unclear. V was cut by 11 bases and J by 2 bases, with 18 bases left in between. CDR1 MNHEY and CDR2 SVGAGI come from the germline V gene. The CDR3 has 14 residues. This CDR3 is CAAHGKGGNYGYTF. The CDR3 DNA follows: TGTGCCGCACACGGGAAGGGTGGAAACTATGGCTACACCTTC.

V gene TRBV28 combines with J gene TRBJ1-1; 7 positions agree with TRBD1. From germline, CDR1 is MDHEN and CDR2 SYDVKM. J lost 1 base, V lost 6 bases, and 11 bases had no gene match. The CDR3 sequence is 16 residues long. The CDR3 sequence is CASRTTPGQSNTEAFF. CDR3 coding DNA: TGTGCCAGCAGAACCACTCCGGGACAGTCGAACACTGAAGCTTTCTTT.